This entry is about one T cell receptor (beta chain). Its specificity is unknown. Both 60 Vbeta primers and 13 Jbeta primers went into the PCR. TCRdb keeps only in-frame clones here, not all; method: immunoSEQ multiplex PCR. The sample includes around 130,000 clones, roughly 79% seen only once; the top ten take about 0.7%. Germline values: CDR1 SNHLY, CDR2 FYNNEI. CDR3 size: 15 residues. Losses at the gene ends were 7 bases for V and 8 bases for J; bases not matched to a gene: 15. The data derive from a study of cytomegalovirus exposure and HLA in healthy donors. Study-wide results and limits: Among the CMV-associated chains, a few were confirmed in vitro as specific for CMV antigens. In a later analysis, TCR beta V- and J-gene trimming showed a link to a missense DCLRE1C variant. Presence/absence analyses assumed roughly uniform sequencing depth across donors. Earlier findings revealed that most TCR beta V segments proved productive either about 87% or about 30% of the time.

The sequenced sample was PBMCs. This clonotype was obtained from a man between 18 and 35 years old in good health and CMV-seronegative. The chain is built from TRBV2 and TRBJ1-2, with 8 positions matching TRBD1. For the CDR3, the DNA is TGTGCCAGCACCACCGGACAGGGTTCCGTGTTCGGCTACACCTTC. Amino acids: CASTTGQGSVFGYTF.